This T cell receptor beta chain came from a study of human T cells and chemical hapten exposure. As for the study in general: Patients were mainly female, each with alopecia areata, totalis or universalis. Study-level points and caveats: Expanded TCR sets contained significantly more large CDR3 similarity clusters than controls.

What the library attached to individual cDNA molecules were unique molecular identifiers. MiXCR was run by TCRdb on the RACE reads, yielding one entry per CDR3 protein. The sample shows 300,000 to 450,000 distinct CDR3 sequences, roughly 4.6% of them seen only once. Points on this clonotype: Its antigen is unidentified.

Time point reported: pre-sensitization, week 0. Treatment in this sample: therapeutic diphenylcyclopropenone sensitization with weekly scalp DPC. This CDR3 spans 15 amino acids. From germline, CDR1 is LNHDA and CDR2 SQIVND (reference sequence). Trimming at V came to 6 bases and at J to 8 bases, leaving 8 bases not matched to a gene. This chain uses TRBV19 with TRBJ2-1; 12 bases align to TRBD2. The specimen was whole blood, collected in connection with sensitization to the hapten diphenylcyclopropenone (DPC). The clonotype was recovered from a woman between 50 and 59 years old with alopecia areata. Some clones in this sample may be carry-over from other donors' samples. CDR3 DNA: TGTGCCAGTAGCCGGACTAGCGGGGCCGCCGATGAGCAGTTCTTC. Protein sequence: CASSRTSGAADEQFF.